This passage covers 3 T cell receptor beta chains from one sample sequenced in a study of molecular identifiers for immune sequencing clone quantification. TCRdb reprocessed the PCR reads with MiXCR, giving one entry per CDR3 protein. The sample has over 600,000 distinct CDR3 sequences, 15% to 20% seen once; the top ten hold around 0.9%. Sequenced sample: naive CD8+ T cells from blood, with Jurkat cell RNA spiked in. Subset reported: FACS-sorted CD8+CD4-CCR7+CD45RA+ naive T cells. The receptors originated from a human donor in good health. Some libraries in this study had Jurkat cell RNA spiked in.

This clonotype appeared many times. The V call is TRBV10-1, the J call TRBJ1-1; D might be TRBD1 (6 bases). CDR1 and CDR2 from the germline V gene are WNHNN and SYGVQD (reference sequence). V lost 3 bases to trimming and J lost 5 bases, with 13 bases between them. The CDR3 extends over 14 amino acids. CDR3 DNA sequence: TGCGCCAGCAGTGATACAGGGATGGGTACTGAAGCTTTCTTT. Encoded protein: CASSDTGMGTEAFF.

This clonotype occurred many times. The V and J genes are TRBV29-1 and TRBJ1-4; 11 bases map to TRBD1. Germline V lookup: CDR1 SQVTM, CDR2 ANQGSEA. CDR3 length: 15 residues. V trimming: 0 bases; J trimming: 6 bases; junction bases outside the gene matches: 3. The CDR3 protein is CSVEDWDRGYEKLFF. Written as DNA, the CDR3 is TGCAGCGTTGAAGATTGGGACAGGGGGTATGAAAAACTGTTTTTT.

As regards this clonotype: The final CDR3 position lacks the conserved phenylalanine or tryptophan, pointing to a likely read error. This sequence joins TRBV29-1 and TRBJ1-1; D is unresolved. The CDR3 is made up of 11 amino acids. Trimming took 5 bases from V and 1 from J, leaving 5 bases between them. In germline, CDR1 is SQVTM, CDR2 ANQGSEA. Here the CDR3 DNA reads TGCAGCGTTTTGAGGAACACTGAAGCTTTCTCT. It specifies CSVLRNTEAFS.